This TCR beta chain was recorded in a study of T cell clonality in common variable immunodeficiency. Whole-study results and caveats: In common variable immunodeficiency, TCR beta chains reportedly carried fewer deletions and N-nucleotide insertions. CVID subjects had higher TCRbeta clonality than healthy controls, most marked in about a third. The cause of increased CVID clonality remains unclear without subpopulation sequencing.

The method was immunoSEQ multiplex PCR; TCRdb's version includes in-frame clones alone and lacks a portion of them. The sample contains some 30,000 clones, none of them singletons. Trimming shortened V by 1 base and J by 6 bases, and 8 bases separated the two germline ends. CDR3 length equals 13 residues. Looked up from germline, CDR1 is SGHNT and CDR2 is YENEEA. About this clone: Its antigen is unidentified. The read stops 3 residues short of the end of the CDR3; the missing end is completed from the germline J gene.

Each donor provided about 5 to 9 ml of heparinized whole blood. This chain connects TRBV11-3 to TRBJ2-3; D gene unclear. Material for sequencing was peripheral blood mononuclear cells. The clonotype was recovered from a person aged 18 to 75 in good health. CDR3 in amino acids: CASSLGAFDTQYF. CDR3 DNA, as far as it was read: TGTGCCAGCAGCTTAGGCGCATTCGATACG.